This T cell receptor (beta chain) was identified during a study of OX40 agonist ivuxolimab in advanced cancers. A history of autoimmune disease or systemic immunosuppression excluded patients. The CDR3 loop spans 16 amino acids. J lost 3 bases, V lost 5 bases, and 8 bases had no gene match. Germline CDR1 is LNHDA and CDR2 is SQIVND (reference sequence). Method: immunoSEQ multiplex PCR; TCRdb's copy keeps in-frame clones and lacks some. The data hold under 150,000 clones, with over 75% observed a single time. The sequenced sample was CD4+ or CD8+ T cells sorted from blood, obtained in a trial of the OX40 agonist ivuxolimab. This rearrangement joins TRBV19 to TRBJ1-4, with TRBD1 identical over 8 bases. This TCR was sampled from an adult with an advanced solid tumor such as melanoma, head and neck, liver or kidney cancer. The chain's CDR3 is CASSANQGASNEKLFF. CDR3 DNA: TGTGCCAGTAGTGCCAACCAGGGGGCGTCTAATGAAAAACTGTTTTTT.